These T cell receptor beta chains were read from a single sample in a study of T cells in Graves' hyperthyroidism and ophthalmopathy. MiXCR was run by TCRdb on the multiplex PCR reads, yielding one entry per CDR3 protein. The sample includes 350,000 to 400,000 distinct CDR3 sequences, about 15% of them seen just once. Sequencing was performed on blood. The receptors here all came from a woman aged 30 to 39 with Graves' hyperthyroidism. CDR3s include the opening cysteine and the closing phenylalanine or tryptophan. D genes are given only for firm matches. Size tells how often a clone was seen (once, few, many) or the class of an expanded clone, and some rows leave it out.

>many|TRBJ1-5|TRBD1|TRBV6-5
CASSYGDSRKPQHF
TGTGCCAGCAGTTACGGGGACAGCCGTAAGCCCCAGCATTTT
>-|TRBJ2-5|-|TRBV20-1
CSANSGVAQETQYF
TGCAGTGCCAACTCAGGGGTCGCCCAAGAGACCCAGTACTTC
>-|TRBJ2-1|TRBD2|TRBV2
CASGALAGYNEQFF
TGTGCCAGCGGGGCGCTAGCGGGTTACAATGAGCAGTTCTTC
>many|TRBJ2-1|TRBD2|TRBV12-3/TRBV12-4
CASSPRTSASVNEQFF
TGTGCCAGCAGTCCACGGACTAGCGCAAGTGTCAATGAGCAGTTCTTC
>few|TRBJ2-5|-|TRBV3-1
CASSRNRETQYF
TGTGCCAGCAGCCGTAACAGGGAGACCCAGTACTTC
>few|TRBJ2-4|TRBD2|TRBV6-1
CARSGTSGNIAKNIQYF
TGTGCCAGGAGTGGGACTAGCGGGAATATAGCCAAAAACATTCAGTACTTC
>few|TRBJ2-3|-|TRBV15
CATRLRQLGADTQYF
TGTGCCACCCGCCTTAGACAGCTCGGGGCAGATACGCAGTATTTT
>many|TRBJ2-3|-|TRBV2
CASSDLPLVTDTQYF
TGTGCCAGCAGTGACCTTCCTCTCGTCACAGATACGCAGTATTTT
>many|TRBJ1-5|-|TRBV29-1
CSVESKDQPQHF
TGCAGCGTTGAATCGAAGGATCAGCCCCAGCATTTT
>-|TRBJ2-1|TRBD1|TRBV29-1
CSVVDRGYDEQFF
TGCAGCGTTGTTGACAGGGGATATGATGAGCAGTTCTTC
>many|TRBJ1-5|-|TRBV3-1
CASSQDPGSNQPQHF
TGTGCCAGCAGCCAAGATCCCGGTAGCAATCAGCCCCAGCATTTT
>many|TRBJ1-5|-|TRBV2
CATGRRDQPQHF
TGTGCCACCGGACGGCGAGATCAGCCCCAGCATTTT
>many|TRBJ2-7|-|TRBV2
CASFPWSLSGSSYEQYF
TGTGCCAGCTTCCCGTGGAGCCTTAGCGGCAGCTCCTACGAGCAGTACTTC
>-|TRBJ1-5|-|TRBV2
CASSPGVANSNQPQHF
TGTGCCAGCAGTCCAGGGGTGGCTAATAGCAATCAGCCCCAGCATTTT
>many|TRBJ2-3|-|TRBV7-3
CASSLSGSDADTQYF
TGTGCCAGCAGCTTATCCGGGAGCGACGCAGATACGCAGTATTTT
>-|TRBJ2-7|TRBD2|TRBV24-1
CATSDPGGSGSYEQYF
TGTGCCACCAGTGACCCCGGGGGTAGCGGGAGTTACGAGCAGTACTTC
>few|TRBJ2-2|TRBD2|TRBV10-1
CASSEGRPGLAGGELFF
TGCGCCAGCAGTGAGGGAAGGCCGGGACTAGCCGGCGGGGAGCTGTTTTTT
>many|TRBJ2-3|TRBD1|TRBV20-1
CSAKKDRALDTQYF
TGCAGTGCTAAAAAGGACAGGGCCCTAGATACGCAGTATTTT
>many|TRBJ2-1|TRBD2|TRBV3-1
CASSPRLAGAIEQFF
TGTGCCAGCAGCCCCCGGCTAGCGGGAGCTATTGAGCAGTTCTTC
>many|TRBJ2-7|TRBD2|TRBV20-1
CSARLAGVREQYF
TGCAGTGCTCGACTAGCGGGGGTGAGGGAGCAGTACTTC
>-|TRBJ2-3|TRBD2|TRBV15
CATSRDTMAGGVVDTQYF
TGTGCCACCAGCAGAGATACAATGGCGGGAGGAGTGGTAGATACGCAGTATTTT
>many|TRBJ2-3|-|TRBV18
CASSPPVRTDTQYF
TGTGCCAGCTCACCACCGGTGAGAACAGATACGCAGTATTTT
>many|TRBJ2-1|TRBD2|TRBV3-1
CASSQDMTSGGYNEQFF
TGTGCCAGCAGCCAAGATATGACTAGCGGGGGTTACAATGAGCAGTTCTTC
>many|TRBJ1-6|TRBD1|TRBV27
CASSYFPGQGGAPLHF
TGTGCCAGCAGTTACTTCCCGGGACAGGGTGGAGCACCCCTCCACTTT
>many|TRBJ1-5|TRBD1|TRBV2
CASIGGQSNQPQHF
TGTGCCAGCATCGGGGGACAGAGCAATCAGCCCCAGCATTTT
>few|TRBJ1-1|-|TRBV20-1
CSARDWIKSTEAFF
TGCAGTGCTAGAGATTGGATCAAAAGCACTGAAGCTTTCTTT
>many|TRBJ2-1|-|TRBV18
CASSPASVKLFF
TGTGCCAGCTCACCGGCAAGCGTAAAACTGTTCTTC
>few|TRBJ2-3|TRBD1|TRBV20-1
CSANQGQRDTQYF
TGCAGTGCTAACCAGGGACAGCGAGATACGCAGTATTTT
>many|TRBJ1-1|-|TRBV11-2
CASTPDGRNTEAFF
TGTGCCAGCACCCCGGACGGTCGGAACACTGAAGCTTTCTTT
>-|TRBJ1-2|TRBD1|TRBV9
CASSQGQGESYGYTF
TGTGCCAGCAGCCAAGGACAGGGGGAAAGCTATGGCTACACCTTC
>-|TRBJ1-1|-|TRBV4-1
CASSQDGGRAVWDTEAFF
TGCGCCAGCAGCCAAGACGGAGGGAGGGCGGTTTGGGACACTGAAGCTTTCTTT
>few|TRBJ2-7|-|TRBV20-1
CSASLGEQYF
TGCAGTGCTAGTTTGGGAGAGCAGTACTTC
>-|TRBJ1-3|TRBD1|TRBV18
CASPLQGDSGNTIYF
TGTGCCAGCCCACTGCAGGGGGACTCTGGAAACACCATATATTTT
>many|TRBJ2-1|TRBD1|TRBV28
CASNVGTGSYNEQFF
TGTGCCAGCAACGTAGGGACAGGGTCTTACAATGAGCAGTTCTTC
>many|TRBJ2-5|TRBD2|TRBV11-2
CASSLELVAGGETQYF
TGTGCCAGCAGCTTAGAACTAGTAGCGGGAGGCGAGACCCAGTACTTC
>-|TRBJ1-1|-|TRBV29-1
CSAPGSSNTEAFF
TGCAGCGCCCCCGGGAGCTCGAACACTGAAGCTTTCTTT
>many|TRBJ2-1|TRBD2|TRBV28
CASTQGLAGSGEQFF
TGTGCCAGCACCCAGGGACTAGCGGGATCGGGTGAGCAGTTCTTC
>-|TRBJ2-5|TRBD2|TRBV12-3/TRBV12-4
CASTPSGSGNKTQYF
TGTGCCAGCACCCCTAGCGGGAGTGGGAATAAGACCCAGTACTTC
>few|TRBJ2-2|-|TRBV7-3
CASRGPGAGELFF
TGTGCCAGCAGGGGTCCGGGGGCCGGGGAGCTGTTTTTT
>many|TRBJ1-2|-|TRBV5-1
CASSLGQPYGYTF
TGCGCCAGCAGCTTGGGACAGCCCTATGGCTACACCTTC
>many|TRBJ1-2|TRBD1|TRBV28
CASLTGAANNYGYTF
TGTGCCAGCCTAACAGGGGCTGCTAATAACTATGGCTACACCTTC
>-|TRBJ2-6|-|TRBV6-1
CASSDPGRVNSGANVLTF
TGTGCCAGCAGTGATCCGGGACGGGTAAACTCTGGGGCCAACGTCCTGACTTTC
>many|TRBJ2-7|-|TRBV6-1
CASSDYEQYF
TGTGCCAGCAGCGATTACGAGCAGTACTTC
>-|TRBJ1-2|-|TRBV20-1
CSASTGATGYTF
TGCAGTGCTAGCACCGGGGCGACTGGCTACACCTTC